This TCR beta chain comes out of a study of blood T cell repertoires in COVID-19 (dated by TCRdb to about 2020). For context, the study as a whole: Collaborator samples came from the United States, Italy and Spain and covered acute and convalescent phases of COVID-19. The material from the prospective study consisted of cDNA or gDNA derived from T cells, B-cell-depleted T cells, or PBMCs. Subjects who had been exposed to COVID-19, were actively infected with it, or had recovered from it provided the deeply sampled blood TCRbeta repertoires that made up the dataset. The repertoires were released in a freely available public database meant as a resource for research on the immune response to SARS-CoV-2. Samples came from the ongoing ImmuneRACE study (first 160 participants) plus 1,254 subjects from 6 global collaborators. Nearly every sample came with metadata listing a de-identified subject ID, COVID-19 status, age in years and sex. HLA class I and class II types, where available, came from metadata supplied by the sample provider rather than from assay-based typing.

To note about this clone: Its antigen is not yet known. One base away there is no much larger clone; base qualities are not given.

The collaborating institutions used their own protocols to collect whole blood in K2EDTA tubes. For TCRbeta analysis, collaborators shipped samples in one of three forms: frozen whole blood, isolated PBMCs, or DNA extracted from either of those sample types. What the work shows at the level of the full study, not this receptor alone: The amount of clinical and demographic metadata varied by source and participant and was provided uncurated.

V is cut by 1 base and J by 4 bases, and the space between the germline ends is 12 bases. The CDR1 and CDR2 encoded by the germline V gene are KGHSH and LQKENI. Counted from cysteine to phenylalanine, this CDR3 has 15 amino acids. The kept DNA is CDR3 alone, 45 bases in frame from the first base. TCRbeta CDR3 regions were amplified from genomic DNA by means of the immunoSEQ Assay, a bias-controlled multiplex PCR. The authors' analysis ran thus. Within the assay, amplification of reference gene primers was used to estimate how many nucleated cells each sample contained. Sequence reads were collapsed and filtered to measure the absolute abundance of every unique TCRbeta CDR3 rearrangement. Productive Simpson clonality was computed per sample as the square root of Simpson's diversity index over productive rearrangements. TCRdb mirrors the immuneACCESS table, restricted to in-frame sequences. Some clones are absent from its copies; in checked studies, under half trace to an unresolved V gene, and the reason for the others is unknown. That table gives V, J and clone size, and the DNA gave D and trimming. For this sample the table gives roughly 150,000 clones, of which around 85% were detected only once. Of the sample, 5% falls within the top ten clones.

Sequencing was done on a sample of peripheral blood. The V gene is TRBV18 and the J gene is TRBJ2-3; 7 matching bases give a weak D call of TRBD2. This TCR was recovered from a human donor in a cohort sampled during active COVID-19. The CDR3 reads CASSPLRGGADTQYF. The DNA is TGTGCCAGCTCACCACTTCGAGGGGGGGCAGATACGCAGTATTTT.